In its sample, the clone carrying this T cell receptor (beta chain) was seen a few times. The antigen remains undetermined. These data belong to a study of T cell repertoires in cytomegalovirus infection. Study conclusions and caveats: Predominance within the ex vivo response was attributable to HLA-C-restricted CMV-specific TCR beta clonotypes.

TCRdb re-called the reads through MiXCR, storing one row per CDR3 protein. This sample carries fewer than 350,000 distinct CDR3 sequences, roughly 28% of them seen once, and the ten largest clones take over 15%. The ends were cut back, 2 bases at V and 1 base at J, with 13 bases in the middle. This CDR3 has 16 residues. Germline V CDR1 and CDR2: SGHDT, YYEEEE. The source was cultured PBMCs, collected from culture after CMV antigen stimulation. This TCR derives from a human donor in good health (CMV status not recorded). Some clones in this sample may be carry-over from other donors' samples. The rearrangement uses TRBV5-6 and TRBJ1-5; D might be TRBD1 (5 bases). CDR3 DNA sequence: TGTGCCAGCAGCTTAGCAGGGTCTGGGAGCAATCAGCCCCAGCATTTT. This gives the protein CASSLAGSGSNQPQHF.